This T cell receptor (beta chain) derives from a study of blood T cell repertoires in COVID-19. Across the study: Material from acute and convalescent COVID-19 was sourced from the United States, Italy and Spain.

The ends were cut back, 6 bases at V and 2 bases at J, with 13 bases in the middle. CDR3 size: 14 residues. Germline V gene lookup returns CDR1 LNHDA and CDR2 SQIVND (reference sequence). The repertoire was sequenced with immunoSEQ multiplex PCR; TCRdb's copy has only in-frame clones and lacks some. This sample yields more than 70,000 clones, of which over 80% are seen a single time; about 3.9% belongs to the top ten. This clone was detected a few times. The TCR comes from a woman between 50 and 59 years old in a cohort sampled during active COVID-19. The chain carries TRBV19 and TRBJ2-5, with TRBD1 as a possible D gene (6 bases). Sequencing was done on a sample of peripheral blood. CDR3 nucleotides: TGTGCCAGTAGCCGGACAGTTTTACAAGAGACCCAGTACTTC. Residues: CASSRTVLQETQYF. Filled out from reference TRBV19 and TRBJ2-5, the complete variable domain reads DGGITQSPKYLFRKEGQNVTLSCEQNLNHDAMYWYRQDPGQGLRLIYYSQIVNDFQKGDIAEGYSVSREKKESFPLTVTSAQKNPTAFYLCASSRTVLQETQYFGPGTRLLVL.